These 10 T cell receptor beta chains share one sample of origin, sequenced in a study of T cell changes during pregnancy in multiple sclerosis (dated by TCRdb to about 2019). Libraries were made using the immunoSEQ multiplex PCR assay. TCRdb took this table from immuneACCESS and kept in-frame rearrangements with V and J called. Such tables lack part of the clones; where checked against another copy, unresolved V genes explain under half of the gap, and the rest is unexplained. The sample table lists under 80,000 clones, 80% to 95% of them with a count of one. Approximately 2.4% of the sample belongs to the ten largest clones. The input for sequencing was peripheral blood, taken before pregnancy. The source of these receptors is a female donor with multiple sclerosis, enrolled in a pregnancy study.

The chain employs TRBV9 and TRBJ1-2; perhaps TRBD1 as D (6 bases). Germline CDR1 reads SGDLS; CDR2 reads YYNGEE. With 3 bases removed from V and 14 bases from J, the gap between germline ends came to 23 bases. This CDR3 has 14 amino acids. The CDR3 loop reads CASSAWDKSLPGTF. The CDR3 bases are TGTGCCAGCAGCGCTTGGGACAAGTCCTTGCCTGGGACCTTC.

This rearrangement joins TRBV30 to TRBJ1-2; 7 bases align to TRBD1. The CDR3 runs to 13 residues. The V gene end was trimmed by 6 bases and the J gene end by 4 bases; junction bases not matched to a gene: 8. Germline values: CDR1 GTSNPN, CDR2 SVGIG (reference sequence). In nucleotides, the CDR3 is TGTGCCTGCAACAACAGGGGTCGCTATGGCTACACCTTC. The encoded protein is CACNNRGRYGYTF.

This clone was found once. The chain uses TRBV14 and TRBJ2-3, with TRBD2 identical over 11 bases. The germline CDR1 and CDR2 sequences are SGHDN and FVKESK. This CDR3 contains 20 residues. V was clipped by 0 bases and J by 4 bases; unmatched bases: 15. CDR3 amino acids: CASSQDRVGSGRALADTQYF. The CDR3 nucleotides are TGTGCCAGCAGCCAAGATCGGGTTGGTAGCGGGAGGGCCTTAGCAGATACGCAGTATTTT.

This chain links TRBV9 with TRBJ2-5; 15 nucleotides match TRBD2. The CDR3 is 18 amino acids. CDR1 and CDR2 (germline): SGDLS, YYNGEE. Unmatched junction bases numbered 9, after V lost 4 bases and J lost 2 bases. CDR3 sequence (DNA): TGTGCCAGCAGCCCCAGGACTAGCGGGAGGGACGGGCAAGAGACCCAGTACTTC. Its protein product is CASSPRTSGRDGQETQYF.

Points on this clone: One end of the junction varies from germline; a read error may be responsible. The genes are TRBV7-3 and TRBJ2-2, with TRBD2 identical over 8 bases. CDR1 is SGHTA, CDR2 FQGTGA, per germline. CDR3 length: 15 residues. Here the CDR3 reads CASSPYSGNNGELFF. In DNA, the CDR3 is TGTGCCAGCAGCCCGTATAGCGGGAACAACGGGGAGCTGTTTTTT.

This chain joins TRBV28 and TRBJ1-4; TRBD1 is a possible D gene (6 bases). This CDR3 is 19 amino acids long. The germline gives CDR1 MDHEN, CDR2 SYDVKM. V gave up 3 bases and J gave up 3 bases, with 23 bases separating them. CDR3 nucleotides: TGTGCCAGCAGTTTTCTGGGTCTTGCAGGGGAACTGGCTAATGAAAAACTGTTTTTT. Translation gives CASSFLGLAGELANEKLFF.

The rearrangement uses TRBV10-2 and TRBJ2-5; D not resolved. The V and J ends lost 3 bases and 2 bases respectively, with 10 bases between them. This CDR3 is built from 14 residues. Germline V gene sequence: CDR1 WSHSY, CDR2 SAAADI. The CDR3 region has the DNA TGCGCCAGCAGTGATCCGGGTAGGCAAGAGACCCAGTACTTC. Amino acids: CASSDPGRQETQYF.

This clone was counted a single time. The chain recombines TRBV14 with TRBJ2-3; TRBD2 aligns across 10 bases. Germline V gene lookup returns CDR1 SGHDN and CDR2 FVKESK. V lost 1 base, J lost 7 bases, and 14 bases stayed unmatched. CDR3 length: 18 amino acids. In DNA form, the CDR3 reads TGTGCCAGCAGCCAAGGAGCAGGGCTAGCGGGAGTTGGATATACGCAGTATTTT. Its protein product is CASSQGAGLAGVGYTQYF. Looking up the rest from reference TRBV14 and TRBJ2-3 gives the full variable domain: EAGVTQFPSHSVIEKGQTVTLRCDPISGHDNLYWYRRVMGKEIKFLLHFVKESKQDESGMPNNRFLAERTGGTYSTLKVQPAELEDSGVYFCASSQGAGLAGVGYTQYFGPGTRLTVL.

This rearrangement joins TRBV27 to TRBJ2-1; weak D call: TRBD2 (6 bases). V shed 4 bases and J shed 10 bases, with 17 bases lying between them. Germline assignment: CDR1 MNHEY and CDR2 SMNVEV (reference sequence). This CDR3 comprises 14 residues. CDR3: CASSSTSMAREQFF. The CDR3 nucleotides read TGTGCCAGCAGTTCGACTAGTATGGCCCGGGAGCAGTTCTTC.

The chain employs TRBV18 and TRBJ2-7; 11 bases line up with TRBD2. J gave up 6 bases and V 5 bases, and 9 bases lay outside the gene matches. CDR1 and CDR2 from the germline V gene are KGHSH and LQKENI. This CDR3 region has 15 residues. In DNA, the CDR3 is TGTGCCAGCTCAACAAAGGGACTAGCGGATGCCGAGCAGTACTTC. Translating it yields CASSTKGLADAEQYF.